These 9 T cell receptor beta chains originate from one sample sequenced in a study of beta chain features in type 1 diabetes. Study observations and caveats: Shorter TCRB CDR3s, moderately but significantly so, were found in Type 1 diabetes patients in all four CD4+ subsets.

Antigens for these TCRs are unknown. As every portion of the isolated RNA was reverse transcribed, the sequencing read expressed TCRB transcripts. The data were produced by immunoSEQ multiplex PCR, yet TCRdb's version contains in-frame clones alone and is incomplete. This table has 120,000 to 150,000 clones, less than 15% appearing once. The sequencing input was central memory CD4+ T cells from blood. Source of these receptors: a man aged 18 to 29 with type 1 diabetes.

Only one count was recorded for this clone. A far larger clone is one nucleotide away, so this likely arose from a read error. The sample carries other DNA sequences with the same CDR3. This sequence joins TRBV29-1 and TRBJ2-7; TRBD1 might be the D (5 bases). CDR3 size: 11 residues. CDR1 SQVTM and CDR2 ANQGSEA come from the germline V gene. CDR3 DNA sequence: TGCAGCGTGGAAGATGGGCAGGGAAGTTACTTC. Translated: CSVEDGQGSYF.

In DNA form, the CDR3 reads TGTGCCAGCAGCTTAGGATTGACTAGCGGTAGCACAGATACGCAGTATTTT. This gives the protein CASSLGLTSGSTDTQYF. The chain carries TRBV7-6 and TRBJ2-3; 9 positions match TRBD2. The J segment lost 0 bases and the V segment lost 1 base, leaving 5 bases of the junction unmatched. Germline loops: CDR1 SGHVS, CDR2 FNYEAQ. This CDR3 has 17 amino acids.

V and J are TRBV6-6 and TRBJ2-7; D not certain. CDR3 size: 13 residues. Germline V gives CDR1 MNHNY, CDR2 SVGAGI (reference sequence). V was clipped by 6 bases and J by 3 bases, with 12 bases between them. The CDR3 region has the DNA TGTGCCAGCAGCCGAGACCCGGACTACGAGCAGTACTTC. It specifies CASSRDPDYEQYF.

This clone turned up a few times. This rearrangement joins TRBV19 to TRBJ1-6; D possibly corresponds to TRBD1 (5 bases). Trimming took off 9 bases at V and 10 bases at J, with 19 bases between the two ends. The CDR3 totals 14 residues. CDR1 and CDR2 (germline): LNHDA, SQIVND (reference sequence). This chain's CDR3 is CASTPSGPGSPLHF. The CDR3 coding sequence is TGTGCCAGCACCCCTTCGGGGCCGGGATCACCCCTCCACTTT. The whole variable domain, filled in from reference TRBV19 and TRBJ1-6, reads DGGITQSPKYLFRKEGQNVTLSCEQNLNHDAMYWYRQDPGQGLRLIYYSQIVNDFQKGDIAEGYSVSREKKESFPLTVTSAQKNPTAFYLCASTPSGPGSPLHFGNGTRLTVT.

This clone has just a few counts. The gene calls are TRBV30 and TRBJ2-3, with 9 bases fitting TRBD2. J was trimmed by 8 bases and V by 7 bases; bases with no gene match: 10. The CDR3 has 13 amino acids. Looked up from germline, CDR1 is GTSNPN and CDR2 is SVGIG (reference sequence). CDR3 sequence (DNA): TGTGCCTTCCATGGGCGGGGGGGCATTACGCAGTATTTT. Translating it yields CAFHGRGGITQYF. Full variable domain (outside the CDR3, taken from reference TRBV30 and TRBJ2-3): SQTIHQWPATLVQPVGSPLSLECTVEGTSNPNLYWYRQAAGRGLQLLFYSVGIGQISSEVPQNLSASRPQDRQFILSSKKLLLSDSGFYLCAFHGRGGITQYFGPGTRLTVL.

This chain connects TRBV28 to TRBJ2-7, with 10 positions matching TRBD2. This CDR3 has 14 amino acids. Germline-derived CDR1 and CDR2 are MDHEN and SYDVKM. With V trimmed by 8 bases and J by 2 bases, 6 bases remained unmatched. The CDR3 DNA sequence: TGTGCCAGCCTTAGCGGGGGGCAAACCTACGAGCAGTACTTC. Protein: CASLSGGQTYEQYF.

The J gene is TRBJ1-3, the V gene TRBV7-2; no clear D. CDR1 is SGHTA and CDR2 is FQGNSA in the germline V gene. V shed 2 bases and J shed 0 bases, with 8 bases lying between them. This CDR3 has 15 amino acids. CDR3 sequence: CASSLNRYSGNTIYF. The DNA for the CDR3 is TGTGCCAGCAGCTTAAACAGATACTCTGGAAACACCATATATTTT. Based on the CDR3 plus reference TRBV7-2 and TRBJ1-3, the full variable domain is GAGVSQSPSNKVTEKGKDVELRCDPISGHTALYWYRQSLGQGLEFLIYFQGNSAPDKSGLPSDRFSAERTGGSVSTLTIQRTQQEDSAVYLCASSLNRYSGNTIYFGEGSWLTVV.

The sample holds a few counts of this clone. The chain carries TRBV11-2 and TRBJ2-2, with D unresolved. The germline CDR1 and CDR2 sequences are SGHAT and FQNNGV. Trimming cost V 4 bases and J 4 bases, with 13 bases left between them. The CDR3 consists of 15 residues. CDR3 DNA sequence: TGTGCCAGCAGCTCCCCCAAAAAGGGCACCGGGGAGCTGTTTTTT. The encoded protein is CASSSPKKGTGELFF.

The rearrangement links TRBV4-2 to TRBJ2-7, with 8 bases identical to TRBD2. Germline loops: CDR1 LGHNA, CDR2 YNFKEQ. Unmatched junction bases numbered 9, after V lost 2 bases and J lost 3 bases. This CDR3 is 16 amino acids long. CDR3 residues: CASSQYSSGANYEQYF. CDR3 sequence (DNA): TGTGCCAGCAGCCAATACAGTAGCGGGGCGAACTACGAGCAGTACTTC.